This T cell receptor beta chain was obtained from a study of response to subunit inactivated influenza vaccine. Broader study findings: With each seasonal influenza vaccination, the authors suggested, few new T cells are recruited.

MiXCR, applied by TCRdb to the RT-PCR reads, yields one record per CDR3 protein. The sample lists hundreds of thousands of distinct CDR3 sequences, about 11% seen once, with more than 9.5% in the top ten. This clonotype was found many times. The antigen remains unidentified. Germline assignment: CDR1 SEHNR and CDR2 FQNEAQ (reference sequence). The CDR3 sequence is 16 residues long. J gave up 6 bases and V 5 bases, and 9 bases lay outside the gene matches. In addition, the sample was reused for a study of T cells expressing NK-cell markers. Per that study: Template switching by 5'RACE with UMIs generated the TCR beta cDNA. The TCR beta repertoires were obtained from sorted CD3+CD56+NKG2C+, CD3+CD56+NKG2C- and CD3+CD56-NKG2C+ T cells. CD8+ T cells in six or seven donors included dominant NKG2C+ clonotypes at about 1.0-7.5%. In several donors, dominant clonotypes made up about 25-60.1% of CD3+CD56-NKG2C+ cells.

The chain has TRBV7-9 and TRBJ2-1; 11 bases align to TRBD2. The specimen was PBMCs from blood, collected on the day of vaccination. The sequence derives from a man aged 50 or older who received an inactivated influenza vaccine. The CDR3 sequence is CASSNSGRAVGNEQFF. Here the CDR3 DNA reads TGTGCCAGCAGCAATAGCGGGAGGGCCGTTGGCAATGAGCAGTTCTTC.